These T cell receptor beta chains were read from a single sample in a study of breast tumors, draining lymph nodes, adjacent tissues. Via MiXCR, TCRdb re-called the multiplex PCR reads, giving one row per CDR3 protein. The data show about 230,000 distinct CDR3 sequences, about 34% seen once. The sequenced sample was axillary lymph node tissue. Receptor source: a female donor with breast cancer. Some clones in this sample may be carry-over from other donors' samples. Each CDR3 is given without its conserved first and last residue. Each record gives: V gene, J gene, CDR3 protein.

v_gene: TRBV12-3/TRBV12-4; j_gene: TRBJ2-7; CDR3aa: AGSSDRVYEQY
v_gene: TRBV10-3; j_gene: TRBJ2-6; CDR3aa: AIRQELSGANVLT
v_gene: TRBV19; j_gene: TRBJ1-6; CDR3aa: ASSSQGRYSLLH
v_gene: TRBV6-5; j_gene: TRBJ2-7; CDR3aa: ASSHSRGLGEQY
v_gene: TRBV10-3; j_gene: TRBJ1-1; CDR3aa: ATQAGEGVDRRAF
v_gene: TRBV10-3; j_gene: TRBJ2-2; CDR3aa: AIPGGEGPRTNTGELF
v_gene: TRBV5-1; j_gene: TRBJ2-1; CDR3aa: ASSLSGTGGLDEQF
v_gene: TRBV27; j_gene: TRBJ2-6; CDR3aa: ASSSLRGTSGVGTNVLT
v_gene: TRBV12-3/TRBV12-4; j_gene: TRBJ2-1; CDR3aa: ASSLEGGPYNEQF
v_gene: TRBV11-3; j_gene: TRBJ2-5; CDR3aa: ASSLQGLARRTQETQY
v_gene: TRBV7-7; j_gene: TRBJ2-2; CDR3aa: ASSTAGGFTGELF
v_gene: TRBV7-2; j_gene: TRBJ2-5; CDR3aa: ASSRTGASFGETQY
v_gene: TRBV6-2/TRBV6-3; j_gene: TRBJ2-1; CDR3aa: ASSPLAGRNNEQF
v_gene: TRBV9; j_gene: TRBJ2-3; CDR3aa: ASRRTSGQSTDTQY
v_gene: TRBV29-1; j_gene: TRBJ2-2; CDR3aa: SAPGLAGGPNTGELF
v_gene: TRBV11-1; j_gene: TRBJ2-3; CDR3aa: ASSLAGGPGGTQY
v_gene: TRBV19; j_gene: TRBJ1-4; CDR3aa: ASSMVGTGGEKLF
v_gene: TRBV18; j_gene: TRBJ2-5; CDR3aa: ASSSGLAGRKTQY
v_gene: TRBV20-1; j_gene: TRBJ1-2; CDR3aa: SARPNYGYT
v_gene: TRBV6-2/TRBV6-3; j_gene: TRBJ2-7; CDR3aa: ASSRNRNTYEQY
v_gene: TRBV6-1; j_gene: TRBJ1-6; CDR3aa: ASSSPIRGGSPLH
v_gene: TRBV9; j_gene: TRBJ2-1; CDR3aa: ASSVAGVRSYNEQF
v_gene: TRBV12-3/TRBV12-4; j_gene: TRBJ2-7; CDR3aa: ASTLAGSSYEQY
v_gene: TRBV4-2; j_gene: TRBJ2-5; CDR3aa: ASSQDIPPQETQY
v_gene: TRBV7-2; j_gene: TRBJ2-7; CDR3aa: ASSLAGVRSGEQY
v_gene: TRBV5-1; j_gene: TRBJ1-3; CDR3aa: ASSLAGGVSGNTIY
v_gene: TRBV7-6; j_gene: TRBJ1-2; CDR3aa: ASSSDRGRNT
v_gene: TRBV10-3; j_gene: TRBJ2-5; CDR3aa: AISSGLAVKETQY
v_gene: TRBV20-1; j_gene: TRBJ2-7; CDR3aa: SASRGPRDRGPYEQY
v_gene: TRBV20-1; j_gene: TRBJ2-1; CDR3aa: SASGNTGRGSEQF
v_gene: TRBV19; j_gene: TRBJ1-1; CDR3aa: ASSPNGLTEAF